This is a list of T cell receptor beta chains from one sample in a study of T cell responses to AZD1222 COVID-19 vaccine. The table came from immunoSEQ multiplex PCR; TCRdb's copy has only in-frame clones and leaves some out. The sample records approximately 140,000 clones, approximately 89% being singletons. The starting material was peripheral blood, obtained on day 0 of AZD1222 vaccination. The receptors were sampled from an adult in good health. CDR3s include the opening cysteine and the closing phenylalanine or tryptophan. The D gene is left open where the match is weak. Clone size is stated in some rows and not others, as once, few, many or a class when expanded.

clone_size j_call v_call d_call cdr3_aa cdr3_nt
. TRBJ1-3 TRBV13 . CASSPRTGRNDTIYF TGTGCCAGCAGCCCACGAACAGGGAGGAATGACACCATATATTTT
. TRBJ2-7 TRBV7-9 TRBD1 CASSLTGDPYEQYF TGTGCCAGCAGCTTGACAGGGGACCCCTACGAGCAGTACTTC
once TRBJ2-2 TRBV28 TRBD1 CASSSPGQGPVGELFF TGTGCCAGCAGTTCCCCGGGACAGGGGCCGGTCGGGGAGCTGTTTTTT
. TRBJ1-1 TRBV27 TRBD1 CASSLKPSPGQGEAFF TGTGCCAGCAGTTTGAAACCCAGCCCGGGACAGGGTGAAGCTTTCTTT
. TRBJ2-1 TRBV6-4 . CASSVGGYNEQFF TGTGCCAGCAGTGTGGGCGGCTACAATGAGCAGTTCTTC
. TRBJ2-7 TRBV15 TRBD1 CATSSEQGLSYEQYF TGTGCCACCAGTTCTGAACAGGGGCTTTCCTACGAGCAGTACTTC
. TRBJ1-1 TRBV20-1 . CSASSGAPRDTEAFF TGCAGTGCTAGTTCGGGGGCCCCGCGGGACACTGAAGCTTTCTTT
. TRBJ2-7 TRBV9 . CASSVSQDQTTEQYF TGTGCCAGCAGCGTGTCACAAGATCAAACTACCGAGCAGTACTTC
. TRBJ2-1 TRBV28 . CASSLYGHEQFF TGTGCCAGCAGTTTATACGGGCATGAGCAGTTCTTC
. TRBJ2-2 TRBV30 . CAWTYAGELFF TGTGCCTGGACCTATGCCGGGGAGCTGTTTTTT
. TRBJ1-1 TRBV5-1 TRBD1 CASSSVLTGGQNTEAFF TGCGCCAGCAGCTCAGTACTTACAGGGGGCCAGAACACTGAAGCTTTCTTT
. TRBJ1-1 TRBV11-2 TRBD1 CASSSLRGHTEAFF TGTGCCAGCAGCTCCCTCAGGGGGCATACTGAAGCTTTCTTT
. TRBJ2-7 TRBV28 . CASSLMGYEQYF TGTGCCAGCAGTTTAATGGGTTACGAGCAGTACTTC
. TRBJ2-1 TRBV28 . CASSFAGSHEQFF TGTGCCAGCAGTTTTGCAGGGTCCCATGAGCAGTTCTTC
few TRBJ1-2 TRBV7-3 . CASSYRALRGYTF TGTGCCAGCAGTTACAGGGCTTTAAGGGGCTACACCTTC
few TRBJ2-2 TRBV4-3 . CASSQEAGQEARELFF TGCGCCAGCAGCCAAGAAGCCGGACAAGAAGCCCGAGAGCTGTTTTTT
. TRBJ2-2 TRBV3-1/TRBV3-2 . CASSQDGWGPDTGELFF TGTGCCAGCAGCCAAGATGGCTGGGGGCCGGACACCGGGGAGCTGTTTTTT
once TRBJ1-2 TRBV5-1 . CASSWDNYGYTF TGCGCCAGCAGCTGGGACAACTATGGCTACACCTTC
. TRBJ2-7 TRBV5-1 TRBD2 CASSVLAGTFYEQYF TGCGCCAGCAGCGTGCTAGCGGGGACATTCTACGAGCAGTACTTC
. TRBJ1-5 TRBV24-1 TRBD1 CATRDRVQPQHF TGTGCCACTCGGGACAGGGTGCAGCCCCAGCATTTT
once TRBJ1-2 TRBV6-6 TRBD1 CASSYTTGNYGYTF TGTGCCAGCAGTTACACGACAGGGAACTATGGCTACACCTTC
. TRBJ1-3 TRBV19 . CASTVPGNTIYF TGTGCCAGTACTGTACCTGGAAACACCATATATTTT
. TRBJ1-4 TRBV11-3 . CASSAGLRGKLFF TGTGCCAGCAGCGCAGGCCTCCGAGGAAAACTGTTTTTT
. TRBJ1-4 TRBV7-2 . CASSLATTGIEKLFF TGTGCCAGCAGCTTAGCGACAACGGGGATTGAAAAACTGTTTTTT
. TRBJ2-7 TRBV18 . CASSPPLNYEQYF TGTGCCAGCTCACCTCCTTTAAACTACGAGCAGTACTTC
. TRBJ2-2 TRBV21-1 . CASQGDSYTGELFF TGTGCCAGCCAGGGGGACAGTTACACCGGGGAGCTGTTTTTT
few TRBJ2-3 TRBV27 . CASSDLSTDTQYF TGTGCCAGCAGCGATCTTAGCACAGATACGCAGTATTTT
. TRBJ1-2 TRBV29-1 . CSVEEGNYGYTF TGCAGCGTTGAAGAAGGGAACTATGGCTACACCTTC
. TRBJ2-1 TRBV13 TRBD2 CASSYGTSGGKYNEQFF TGTGCCAGCAGCTACGGGACTAGCGGGGGGAAATACAATGAGCAGTTCTTC
. TRBJ2-5 TRBV5-1 TRBD2 CASSWGLAAGETQYF TGCGCCAGCAGCTGGGGACTAGCGGCGGGGGAGACCCAGTACTTC
. TRBJ2-3 TRBV19 . CASRPPGLTTDTQYF TGTGCCAGTAGACCTCCGGGACTTACCACAGATACGCAGTATTTT
. TRBJ1-2 TRBV5-1 . CASSLAPGRYGYTF TGCGCCAGCAGCTTGGCCCCGGGGAGGTATGGCTACACCTTC
. TRBJ2-3 TRBV5-6 TRBD2 CASSPGLAGRDTQYF TGTGCCAGCAGCCCAGGACTAGCGGGCAGGGATACGCAGTATTTT
. TRBJ1-2 TRBV28 . CASSPDSNYGYTF TGTGCCAGCAGTCCGGACAGTAACTATGGCTACACCTTC
once TRBJ2-1 TRBV9 TRBD2 CASSRTSGVDEQFF TGTGCCAGCAGCAGGACTAGCGGGGTCGATGAGCAGTTCTTC
. TRBJ2-2 TRBV27 TRBD2 CASGLHQRGGLIQLKNTGELFF TGTGCCAGCGGCCTTCACCAGCGGGGGGGCTTGATACAGCTTAAGAACACCGGGGAGCTGTTTTTT
. TRBJ2-7 TRBV7-8 . CASSLVFLPPGNEQYF TGTGCCAGCAGCTTAGTCTTTTTGCCGCCGGGAAACGAGCAGTACTTC
. TRBJ2-1 TRBV18 TRBD2 CASSPSKTSGTGDNEQFF TGTGCCAGCTCACCCAGTAAGACTAGCGGGACAGGAGACAATGAGCAGTTCTTC
. TRBJ2-3 TRBV14 . CASSPTTDTQYF TGTGCCAGCAGCCCCACTACAGATACGCAGTATTTT
. TRBJ1-3 TRBV24-1 . CATSDSGPINTIYF TGTGCCACCAGTGACTCCGGGCCGATCAACACCATATATTTT
. TRBJ2-4 TRBV28 . CASRDGSNIQYF TGTGCCAGTAGGGACGGATCGAACATTCAGTACTTC
. TRBJ1-6 TRBV19 TRBD1 CASTLGDRDGSPLHF TGTGCCAGCACACTCGGAGACAGGGATGGTTCACCCCTCCACTTT
. TRBJ1-6 TRBV3-1/TRBV3-2 . CASSQGSQASSPLHF TGTGCCAGCAGCCAAGGATCCCAAGCGAGTTCACCCCTCCACTTT
. TRBJ2-3 TRBV7-3 TRBD1 CASSFRTGVDTQYF TGTGCCAGCAGCTTTAGAACAGGGGTAGATACGCAGTATTTT
. TRBJ1-2 TRBV29-1 . CSVGLVGGRANYGYTF TGCAGCGTAGGTTTGGTGGGGGGAAGAGCTAACTATGGCTACACCTTC
. TRBJ1-5 TRBV6-5 . CASGRGSDQPQHF TGTGCCAGCGGGAGGGGTTCTGATCAGCCCCAGCATTTT
. TRBJ2-1 TRBV9 . CASSDGDHNEQFF TGTGCCAGCAGCGACGGGGATCACAATGAGCAGTTCTTC
. TRBJ2-7 TRBV19 TRBD2 CASSIGGSEQYF TGTGCCAGTAGTATCGGGGGGAGCGAGCAGTACTTC
. TRBJ2-7 TRBV6-5 TRBD1 CASTPSGTDSYEQYF TGTGCCAGCACCCCCTCCGGGACAGACTCCTACGAGCAGTACTTC
few TRBJ2-2 TRBV9 . CASSALRGPITGELFF TGTGCCAGCAGCGCCCTTCGTGGGCCGATCACCGGGGAGCTGTTTTTT
. TRBJ1-2 TRBV30 . CAWSVWDSDYGYTF TGTGCCTGGAGTGTATGGGACTCGGACTATGGCTACACCTTC
. TRBJ1-3 TRBV7-2 . CASSLTGNTIYF TGTGCCAGCAGCCTGACAGGAAACACCATATATTTT
. TRBJ1-2 TRBV19 . CASTYTGEVRGYTF TGTGCCAGTACCTATACCGGGGAGGTCCGTGGCTACACCTTC
. TRBJ2-1 TRBV24-1 . CATSDFVNSEQFF TGTGCCACCAGTGATTTCGTGAATTCTGAGCAGTTCTTC
. TRBJ2-6 TRBV5-4 . CASIPEGTGANVLTF TGTGCCAGCATCCCTGAAGGGACTGGGGCCAACGTCCTGACTTTC